This T cell receptor (beta chain) was identified in a study of cytomegalovirus exposure and HLA in healthy donors. 13 Jbeta primers and 60 Vbeta primers were used for the PCR. Clones were sequenced by immunoSEQ multiplex PCR, and TCRdb holds only the in-frame ones, with some missing. The sample gives about 180,000 clones, around 80% of which show up once; under 2% is in the top ten. The V gene lost 4 bases and the J gene lost 0 bases, with 13 bases spanning the gap. The CDR3 contains 16 residues. Germline loops: CDR1 SNHLY, CDR2 FYNNEI. This clone was seen only once. The antigen remains undetermined. Regarding the study as a whole: A later analysis revealed that TCR association rates differed between HLA loci, peaking at DRB1 and bottoming out at HLA-C.

The sample was PBMCs. This receptor was obtained from a woman aged 25 to 39 in good health and CMV-seronegative. J is TRBJ1-3 and V is TRBV2; a possible D gene is TRBD1 (6 bases). CDR3 nucleotides: TGTGCCAGCAGTGTATTTGTGGGGGCCTCTGGAAACACCATATATTTT. As protein: CASSVFVGASGNTIYF.